This entry concerns a single TCR beta chain. What it binds is not known. The data were taken from a study of shared clonotypes between healthy human individuals. Study outcomes and limitations: A handful of donors held about 5% of naive CD4 clonotypes in common. Clonotype sharing across donors was expected to vary with sequencing depth. Compared with clonotypes that all four donors shared, non-shared clonotypes had lower generation probabilities.

The germline V gene has CDR1 SGHAT and CDR2 FQDESV (reference sequence). The V end lost 9 bases, the J end lost 2 bases, and 7 bases lay between the germline ends. CDR3 length: 12 residues. Sequencing used immunoSEQ multiplex PCR; TCRdb keeps in-frame clones, though not all of them. This table holds about 2,500,000 clones, around nine tenths found once. The V and J genes are TRBV11-1 and TRBJ2-2; no reliable D call. The receptor was isolated from a man aged 18 to 35 in good health. Sequenced: naive CD4+ T cells sorted from blood. The subset denotes: CD45RA+ positively selected. In DNA form, the CDR3 reads TGTGCCAGACGGTCCAACACCGGGGAGCTGTTTTTT. It encodes CARRSNTGELFF.